This T cell receptor beta chain is from a study of shared clonotypes between healthy human individuals. In germline, CDR1 is KGHSH, CDR2 LQKENI. The CDR3 consists of 14 residues. Using immunoSEQ multiplex PCR, the repertoire was profiled, and TCRdb retains in-frame clones only, with some absent. The sample lists a few hundred thousand clones; 73% were seen once. Remarks on this clone: At one boundary the junction diverges from the germline segment, which might be a read error.

The clonotype comes from a man aged 25-45 years in good health. What was sequenced was memory CD4+ T cells sorted from blood. As to subset: CD45RA-negative fraction. V is TRBV18 and J is TRBJ2-1; D not resolved. As DNA, the CDR3 is TGTGCCAGCCCACCACCCGGTGGAAGGACTGAGCAGTTCTTC. Its translation: CASPPPGGRTEQFF. Full variable domain (rest looked up from reference TRBV18 and TRBJ2-1): NAGVMQNPRHLVRRRGQEARLRCSPMKGHSHVYWYRQLPEEGLKFMVYLQKENIIDESGMPKERFSAEFPKEGPSILRIQQVVRGDSAAYFCASPPPGGRTEQFFGPGTRLTVL.